The 20 T cell receptor beta chains in this list originate from one sample, sequenced in a study of T cells after yellow fever vaccination. TCRdb reprocessed the 5' RACE reads with MiXCR, giving one entry per CDR3 protein. The sample has hundreds of thousands of distinct CDR3 sequences, over 9% seen once; the top ten hold around 14%. The sequences come from PBMCs, collected on the day of the yellow fever booster vaccination. These TCRs come from a man aged 30-40 years who received the YFV17D yellow fever vaccine.

This sequence joins TRBV28 and TRBJ1-1, with D perhaps matching TRBD1 (5 bases). The CDR3 covers 14 residues. Germline lookup yields CDR1 MDHEN and CDR2 SYDVKM. V was cut by 6 bases and J by 5 bases, with 16 bases left in between. The CDR3 DNA reads TGTGCCAGCAGAATGCCGGGACTGTCGACTGAAGCTTTCTTT. Translation gives CASRMPGLSTEAFF.

This clonotype was picked up many times. The chain carries TRBV10-3 and TRBJ2-2, with D unclear. V was pared by 7 bases and J by 0 bases, with 9 bases between. Germline assignment: CDR1 ENHRY and CDR2 SYGVKD. The CDR3 runs to 14 residues. CDR3 sequence (DNA): TGTGCCATCACCCGGATGGCGAACACCGGGGAGCTGTTTTTT. Translation: CAITRMANTGELFF.

The genes are TRBV30 and TRBJ2-1, with D possibly called TRBD1 or TRBD2 (5 bases each). This CDR3 is 15 amino acids long. The germline gives CDR1 GTSNPN, CDR2 SVGIG (reference sequence). V lost 1 base, J lost 7 bases, and 17 bases lay in between. CDR3 loop: CAWSASLPGRNEQFF. The CDR3 DNA reads as TGTGCCTGGAGTGCTTCCCTCCCGGGGCGTAATGAGCAGTTCTTC.

In this sample, this clonotype turned up a few times. V usage is TRBV7-2 and J usage is TRBJ2-2; 9 positions match TRBD2. Trimming at V came to 5 bases and at J to 5 bases, leaving 6 bases not matched to a gene. Germline assignment: CDR1 SGHTA and CDR2 FQGNSA. This CDR3 contains 15 residues. The CDR3 coding sequence is TGTGCCAGCAGCCGGGCCAGCGGGAGGACCGGGGAGCTGTTTTTT. Translation gives CASSRASGRTGELFF.

V and J are TRBV7-2 and TRBJ2-7; 8 nucleotides agree with TRBD2. This CDR3 is built from 17 residues. CDR1 SGHTA and CDR2 FQGNSA come from the germline V gene. V dropped 5 bases and J dropped 3; count of bases not matched to a gene: 15. The CDR3 here is CASSPLFLSLADYEQYF. The CDR3 DNA sequence: TGTGCCAGCAGCCCCCTTTTTTTGTCACTAGCGGACTACGAGCAGTACTTC.

The chain uses TRBV5-5 and TRBJ2-3; a possible D gene is TRBD2 (5 bases). Germline V gives CDR1 SGHKS, CDR2 YYEKEE (reference sequence). The CDR3 runs to 14 residues. Trimming pared 7 bases from V and 2 bases from J, leaving 14 bases between. The CDR3 loop is CASEKRLYTDTQYF. As DNA, the CDR3 is TGTGCCAGCGAAAAGCGGCTCTACACAGATACGCAGTATTTT.

The chain carries TRBV12-3 or TRBV12-4 and TRBJ2-1; 13 nucleotides line up with TRBD2. The ends lost 5 bases at V and 7 bases at J; junction bases unmatched: 8. The CDR3 totals 16 residues. CDR3 sequence: CASSPGLAGVVNEQFF. The CDR3 bases are TGTGCCAGCAGTCCCGGACTAGCGGGAGTGGTGAATGAGCAGTTCTTC.

This sequence joins TRBV15 and TRBJ2-5; the D is unclear. V was cut by 0 bases and J by 5 bases, with 4 bases left in between. This CDR3 comprises 12 residues. CDR1 and CDR2 (germline): LNHNV, YYDKDF (reference sequence). CDR3 coding DNA: TGTGCCACCAGCAGAGATACGGAGACCCAGTACTTC. It is translated as CATSRDTETQYF.

This clonotype was found a few times. The V gene is TRBV20-1, the J gene TRBJ2-7, with 7 positions matching TRBD2. In germline, CDR1 is DFQATT, CDR2 SNEGSKA (reference sequence). The CDR3 contains 15 residues. Trimming cost V 5 bases and J 0 bases; bases outside gene matches: 10. The CDR3 coding sequence is TGCAGTGCTCCGGTGGGGGGGAGGTTCTCCTACGAGCAGTACTTC. It encodes CSAPVGGRFSYEQYF.

This clonotype has a handful of counts. The chain joins TRBV10-3 to TRBJ2-5, with 7 bases aligning to TRBD1. From germline, CDR1 is ENHRY and CDR2 SYGVKD. Losses at the gene ends were 4 bases for V and 1 base for J; bases not matched to a gene: 3. CDR3 length: 14 amino acids. CDR3 coding DNA: TGTGCCATCAGTGCGAGACAGGGCCAAGAGACCCAGTACTTC. The encoded protein is CAISARQGQETQYF.

This clonotype showed up just a few times. The chain links TRBV21-1 to TRBJ2-1; no DNA check was done on the table's D call, TRBD2. TRBV21-1 is designated a pseudogene. The CDR3 length is 11 residues. The CDR3 sequence is CATTRARAQFF. The CDR3 nucleotides are TGTGCCACGACTAGGGCTAGGGCGCAGTTCTTC.

The chain combines TRBV12-3 or TRBV12-4 with TRBJ2-6, with a tentative D call TRBD2 (5 bases). V was trimmed by 7 bases and J by 4 bases, leaving 14 bases between them. The CDR3 consists of 15 residues. This CDR3 is CASTLRGLGANVLTF. The CDR3, as DNA: TGTGCCAGCACCCTCCGCGGGCTCGGGGCCAACGTCCTGACTTTC.

The sample holds a few counts of this clonotype. J is TRBJ2-1 and V is TRBV28; 11 positions match TRBD2. CDR1 is MDHEN and CDR2 is SYDVKM in the germline V gene. The CDR3 has 16 amino acids. Trimming at V came to 6 bases and at J to 2 bases, leaving 6 bases not matched to a gene. The CDR3 region is CASRILAGETYNEQFF. In nucleotides, the CDR3 is TGTGCCAGCAGGATACTAGCGGGAGAGACCTACAATGAGCAGTTCTTC.

The table lists this clonotype with a few counts. The chain uses TRBV12-3 or TRBV12-4 and TRBJ2-7; D may be TRBD2 (5 bases). The CDR3 is made up of 13 amino acids. The V end was cut by 3 bases, the J end by 6 bases, with 12 bases between. The CDR3 loop is CASSFGETGEQYF. The CDR3 bases are TGTGCCAGCAGTTTCGGGGAGACTGGCGAGCAGTACTTC.

The V and J genes are TRBV10-3 and TRBJ1-1; D ambiguous. Germline CDR1 and CDR2: ENHRY and SYGVKD. This CDR3 contains 14 residues. V was clipped by 0 bases and J by 1 base, with 6 bases between them. The CDR3 here is CAISESSANTEAFF. The CDR3 coding sequence is TGTGCCATCAGTGAGTCCTCTGCGAACACTGAAGCTTTCTTT.

This clonotype occurred a few times. The chain employs TRBV20-1 and TRBJ1-2; D perhaps matches TRBD1 (6 bases). Trimming took off 0 bases at V and 8 bases at J, with 13 bases between the two ends. Looked up from germline, CDR1 is DFQATT and CDR2 is SNEGSKA (reference sequence). There are 13 residues in the CDR3. CDR3 in DNA: TGCAGTGCTAGAGACCTTGGACAGCTAGGCTACACCTTC. This sequence encodes CSARDLGQLGYTF.

This clonotype occurred a few times. The genes are TRBV9 and TRBJ2-1; no clear D gene. Trimming pared 0 bases from V and 4 bases from J, leaving 11 bases between. This CDR3 comprises 15 residues. From germline, CDR1 is SGDLS and CDR2 YYNGEE. CDR3 nucleotide sequence: TGTGCCAGCAGCGTAGCACCTGGAGAGTACAATGAGCAGTTCTTC. Amino acid sequence: CASSVAPGEYNEQFF.

This clonotype was seen only a few times. The V call is TRBV14, the J call TRBJ1-1; D is perhaps TRBD1 (5 bases). The CDR3 extends over 15 amino acids. V was cut by 7 bases and J by 2 bases, with 17 bases left in between. Germline CDR1 and CDR2: SGHDN and FVKESK. As DNA, the CDR3 is TGTGCCAGCACACAACTCGACAGACTAAACACTGAAGCTTTCTTT. It encodes CASTQLDRLNTEAFF.

CDR3 bases: TGCAGTGCTAGAAGAGATGCCGGAGGTTCTGGAAACACCATATATTTT. Protein sequence: CSARRDAGGSGNTIYF. This chain connects TRBV20-1 to TRBJ1-3; no firm D call. Trimming took off 2 bases at V and 1 base at J, with 15 bases between the two ends. Germline lookup yields CDR1 DFQATT and CDR2 SNEGSKA (reference sequence). The length of the CDR3 is 16 residues.

This clonotype appeared a few times. The CDR3 coding sequence is TGTGCCAGCAGCTTGGTCCAGCGGACCCTGGGAGATACGCAGTATTTT. Translation gives CASSLVQRTLGDTQYF. The chain joins TRBV5-5 to TRBJ2-3, with D perhaps matching TRBD2 (5 bases). This CDR3 contains 16 residues. Germline V gene data show CDR1 as SGHKS and CDR2 as YYEKEE (reference sequence). V was cut by 0 bases and J by 5 bases, with 16 bases left in between.